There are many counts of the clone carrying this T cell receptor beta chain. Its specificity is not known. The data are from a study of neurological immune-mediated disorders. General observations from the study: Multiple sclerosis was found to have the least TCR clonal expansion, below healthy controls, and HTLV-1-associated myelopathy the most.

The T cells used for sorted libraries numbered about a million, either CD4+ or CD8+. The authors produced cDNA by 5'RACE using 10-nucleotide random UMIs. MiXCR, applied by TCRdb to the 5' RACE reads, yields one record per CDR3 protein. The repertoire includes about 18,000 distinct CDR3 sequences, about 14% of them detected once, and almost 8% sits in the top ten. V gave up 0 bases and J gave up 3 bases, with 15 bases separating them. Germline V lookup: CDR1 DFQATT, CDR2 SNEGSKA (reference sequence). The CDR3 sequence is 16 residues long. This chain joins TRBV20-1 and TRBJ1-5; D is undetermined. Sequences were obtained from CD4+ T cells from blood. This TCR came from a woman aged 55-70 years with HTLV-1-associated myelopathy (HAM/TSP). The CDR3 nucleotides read TGCAGTGCTAGAGAGGTGAGGGCTCCTTACAATCAGCCCCAGCATTTT. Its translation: CSAREVRAPYNQPQHF.